These 17 T cell receptor beta chains originate from one sample sequenced in a study of blood T cell repertoires in COVID-19. Clones were sequenced by immunoSEQ multiplex PCR, and TCRdb holds only the in-frame ones, with some missing. Of approximately 120,000 clones listed, roughly four fifths are singletons. The specimen was peripheral blood. These receptors came from a human donor in a cohort sampled during active COVID-19.

V gene TRBV19 combines with J gene TRBJ2-1; TRBD2 agrees at 8 bases. This CDR3 is 13 amino acids long. J lost 8 bases, V lost 4 bases, and 4 bases had no gene match. Germline V gene data show CDR1 as LNHDA and CDR2 as SQIVND (reference sequence). CDR3 DNA sequence: TGTGCCAGTAGTAAGGCGGGGGGTGATGAGCAGTTCTTC. Its translation is CASSKAGGDEQFF.

V usage is TRBV5-1 and J usage is TRBJ1-3; TRBD1 matches at 8 bases. J was trimmed by 3 bases and V by 4 bases; bases with no gene match: 3. Germline V gives CDR1 SGHRS, CDR2 YFSETQ. The CDR3 length is 14 residues. Here the CDR3 DNA reads TGCGCCAGCAGCCTCAGGGGGCTTGGAAACACCATATATTTT. It translates to CASSLRGLGNTIYF. The full variable domain, rest sourced from reference TRBV5-1 and TRBJ1-3, is KAGVTQTPRYLIKTRGQQVTLSCSPISGHRSVSWYQQTPGQGLQFLFEYFSETQRNKGNFPGRFSGRQFSNSRSEMNVSTLELGDSALYLCASSLRGLGNTIYFGEGSWLTVV.

This CDR3 reads CASSEQTVLGGELFF. In DNA form, the CDR3 reads TGTGCCAGCAGCGAACAGACAGTTCTTGGCGGGGAGCTGTTTTTT. V is TRBV9 and J is TRBJ2-2; possible D gene TRBD1, 5 bases. The germline V and J ends were trimmed by 3 bases and 7 bases, with 16 bases remaining between them. Germline lookup yields CDR1 SGDLS and CDR2 YYNGEE. The CDR3 contains 15 residues.

The rearrangement joins TRBV11-3 to TRBJ1-1, with D maybe TRBD1 (6 bases). Deletions cut 5 bases from V and 4 bases from J, with 11 bases between. The germline V gene encodes CDR1 SGHNT and CDR2 YENEEA. The CDR3 is 13 amino acids. CDR3 region: CASSPQGATEAFF. CDR3 nucleotides: TGTGCCAGCAGCCCACAGGGAGCCACTGAAGCTTTCTTT.

The chain is built from TRBV5-6 and TRBJ1-1; TRBD1 might be the D (6 bases). The V gene's germline CDR1 is SGHDT and CDR2 YYEEEE. Trimming cost V 4 bases and J 0 bases, with 13 bases left between them. The CDR3 runs 15 residues. The CDR3 DNA reads as TGTGCCAGCAGCCACGTGCAGGGGATGAACACTGAAGCTTTCTTT. Translation gives CASSHVQGMNTEAFF.

The rearrangement joins TRBV5-1 to TRBJ2-1, with 10 positions matching TRBD2. The CDR3 sequence is 16 residues long. The germline V gene has CDR1 SGHRS and CDR2 YFSETQ. The chain's CDR3 is CPRSRGAGGPGNEQFF. The DNA of the CDR3 is TGCCCCCGCAGTCGCGGAGCGGGGGGGCCGGGGAATGAGCAGTTCTTC.

Concerning this clone: The same CDR3 is also encoded by other DNA sequences in this sample. The rearrangement joins TRBV19 to TRBJ2-1, with D perhaps matching TRBD2 (5 bases). The CDR3 length is 18 residues. Germline CDR1 LNHDA, CDR2 SQIVND (reference sequence). Trimming removed 6 bases at V and 0 bases at J, with 21 bases between. The CDR3 reads CASSRSHRGGSSYNEQFF. CDR3 nucleotide sequence: TGTGCCAGTAGCCGCAGTCATCGTGGAGGTAGCTCCTACAATGAGCAGTTCTTC.

This sequence joins TRBV12-5 and TRBJ1-5; tentative D call: TRBD1 (5 bases). Trimming cost V 3 bases and J 1 base, with 10 bases left between them. The CDR3 covers 15 residues. CDR1 is LGHNT, CDR2 FRNRAP, per germline. The CDR3 coding sequence is TGTGCTAGTGGTTTCGGGGGGTCGAGCAATCAGCCCCAGCATTTT. The encoded protein is CASGFGGSSNQPQHF.

V and J are TRBV19 and TRBJ2-5, with 8 bases fitting TRBD1. V trimming: 3 bases; J trimming: 2 bases; junction bases outside the gene matches: 8. CDR3 length: 16 residues. From germline, CDR1 is LNHDA and CDR2 SQIVND (reference sequence). In DNA form, the CDR3 reads TGTGCCAGTAGTATTGGCCCCCGGACAGGGCAAGAGACCCAGTACTTC. Its protein product is CASSIGPRTGQETQYF.

The chain is built from TRBV7-6 and TRBJ1-2, with D possibly matching TRBD1 (6 bases). In germline, CDR1 is SGHVS, CDR2 FNYEAQ. This CDR3 has 14 residues. Trimming pared 4 bases from V and 6 bases from J, leaving 15 bases between. The CDR3 coding sequence is TGTGCCAGCAGCTCTAGGGGGACGAGAGATGGCTACACCTTC. Protein product: CASSSRGTRDGYTF.

The chain uses TRBV7-8 and TRBJ1-1, with D possibly being TRBD1 (5 bases). There are 16 residues in the CDR3. Trimming shortened V by 3 bases and J by 4 bases, and 18 bases separated the two germline ends. CDR1 and CDR2 (germline): SGHVS, FQNEAQ. For the CDR3, the DNA is TGTGCCAGCAGCTTCTCGGGGGGAGCCCGGGGCACTGAAGCTTTCTTT. Translating gives CASSFSGGARGTEAFF.

This chain uses TRBV5-1 with TRBJ2-1; 8 bases map to TRBD2. The CDR3 spans 15 residues. V shed 7 bases, J shed 3 bases, and the junction held 9 bases outside the gene matches. Germline loops: CDR1 SGHRS, CDR2 YFSETQ. The CDR3 is CASGSSGGNYNEQFF. The CDR3 DNA sequence: TGCGCCAGCGGGTCGAGCGGGGGCAACTACAATGAGCAGTTCTTC.

This clone has a single count. CDR3 sequence reads: CSASSAARDSPLHF. The CDR3, as DNA: TGCAGTGCTAGTTCGGCGGCGAGGGATTCACCCCTCCACTTT. The chain couples TRBV20-1 to TRBJ1-6; no definite D call. Trimming shortened V by 3 bases and J by 8 bases, and 14 bases separated the two germline ends. This CDR3 comprises 14 residues. From germline, CDR1 is DFQATT and CDR2 SNEGSKA (reference sequence).

This chain links TRBV7-6 with TRBJ2-5; 9 bases map to TRBD2. V was clipped by 1 base and J by 5 bases; unmatched bases: 8. Germline CDR1 SGHVS, CDR2 FNYEAQ. CDR3 length: 16 residues. The CDR3 coding sequence is TGTGCCAGCAGCTTAGTGGGCGGGGGGGCCTTGGAGACCCAGTACTTC. As protein: CASSLVGGGALETQYF.

V gene TRBV5-1 combines with J gene TRBJ2-7, with D possibly being TRBD1 (5 bases). CDR3 length: 13 residues. Germline V lookup: CDR1 SGHRS, CDR2 YFSETQ. Trimming stripped 1 base from V and 4 bases from J, with 9 bases between. This chain's CDR3 is CASSLQDSYEQYF. CDR3 DNA sequence: TGCGCCAGCAGCTTGCAAGACAGTTACGAGCAGTACTTC.

The rearrangement links TRBV27 to TRBJ1-1; the D gene is possibly TRBD1 (5 bases). In germline, CDR1 is MNHEY, CDR2 SMNVEV (reference sequence). V lost 5 bases and J 8 bases, leaving 9 bases between the germline ends. The CDR3 loop spans 11 amino acids. DNA of the CDR3: TGTGCCAGCAGTCAAGGGGTGGAAGCTTTCTTT. Translated: CASSQGVEAFF.

The chain combines TRBV12-5 with TRBJ2-7, with D possibly matching TRBD2 (6 bases). The germline V gene has CDR1 LGHNT and CDR2 FRNRAP. CDR3 length: 17 amino acids. The V gene lost 3 bases and the J gene lost 5 bases, with 23 bases spanning the gap. CDR3 sequence (DNA): TGTGCTAGTGGTTTTCTTAAAACCGGGACTGTCGTCGACGAGCAGTACTTC. Protein product: CASGFLKTGTVVDEQYF. Full variable domain (missing parts from reference TRBV12-5 and TRBJ2-7): DARVTQTPRHKVTEMGQEVTMRCQPILGHNTVFWYRQTMMQGLELLAYFRNRAPLDDSGMPKDRFSAEMPDATLATLKIQPSEPRDSAVYFCASGFLKTGTVVDEQYFGPGTRLTVT.